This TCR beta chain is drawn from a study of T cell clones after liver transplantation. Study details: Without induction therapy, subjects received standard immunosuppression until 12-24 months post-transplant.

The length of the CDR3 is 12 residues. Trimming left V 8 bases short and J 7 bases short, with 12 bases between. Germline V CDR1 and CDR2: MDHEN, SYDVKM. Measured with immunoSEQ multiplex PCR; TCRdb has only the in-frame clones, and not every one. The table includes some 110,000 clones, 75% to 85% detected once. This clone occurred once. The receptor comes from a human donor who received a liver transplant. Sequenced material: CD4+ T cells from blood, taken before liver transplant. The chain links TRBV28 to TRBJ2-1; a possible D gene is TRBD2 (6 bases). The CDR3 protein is CASRDFLNEQFF. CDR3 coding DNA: TGTGCCAGCCGGGACTTTTTAAATGAGCAGTTCTTC.